The rows below give T cell receptor beta chains drawn from one sample of a study of patients and donors after allogeneic stem cell transplantation. Each CDR3 protein gets one entry after TCRdb re-called the RT-PCR reads with MiXCR. This sample carries around 160,000 distinct CDR3 sequences, about 30% of them seen once, and the ten largest clones take around 3.2%. Sequenced sample: blood, either unsorted or a sorted T cell fraction (not recorded which). The receptors here all came from a human donor who was either an allogeneic HSCT recipient or a stem cell or donor lymphocyte infusion donor (not recorded which). It is not recorded whose cells these are; they may come from a transplant donor. Each CDR3 is given with its conserved first and last residue. Fields, in order: clone size, J gene, V gene, D gene, CDR3 protein, CDR3 DNA. The D gene is left open where the match is weak. Size values are once, few and many counts, or a class for expanded clones, and some rows have none.

- | TRBJ2-4 | TRBV4-2 | TRBD1 | CASSHNGQGEAKNIQYF | TGTGCCAGCAGCCACAATGGACAGGGAGAGGCCAAAAACATTCAGTACTTC
- | TRBJ1-5 | TRBV7-6 | - | CASSLEASHQPQHF | TGTGCCAGCAGCTTAGAAGCGAGCCATCAGCCCCAGCATTTT
- | TRBJ1-4 | TRBV20-1 | - | CSGSNEKLFF | TGCAGTGGGTCCAATGAAAAACTGTTTTTT
- | TRBJ2-2 | TRBV5-6 | TRBD2 | CASSLVAGGTGELFF | TGTGCCAGCAGCTTGGTAGCGGGGGGCACCGGGGAGCTGTTTTTT
many | TRBJ1-3 | TRBV7-9 | - | CASSLGQNRNTIYF | TGTGCCAGCAGCTTAGGACAGAACAGAAACACCATATATTTT
- | TRBJ1-2 | TRBV7-9 | TRBD1 | CASSSHRDRGLYGYTF | TGTGCCAGCAGCTCACACCGGGACAGGGGGCTTTATGGCTACACCTTC
few | TRBJ2-7 | TRBV29-1 | - | CSVGETYEQYF | TGCAGCGTGGGGGAGACCTACGAGCAGTACTTC
- | TRBJ2-7 | TRBV6-8 | TRBD2 | CASRLRDYSYEQYF | TGTGCCAGCCGACTCCGGGACTACTCCTACGAGCAGTACTTC
few | TRBJ1-1 | TRBV18 | - | CASSPGGNTEAFF | TGTGCCAGCTCACCGGGCGGGAACACTGAAGCTTTCTTT
few | TRBJ2-7 | TRBV5-1 | - | CASSHPGYEQYF | TGCGCCAGCAGCCACCCAGGATACGAGCAGTACTTC
- | TRBJ1-4 | TRBV20-1 | - | CSALQRSEGKLFF | TGCAGTGCTCTTCAGCGTAGCGAGGGAAAACTGTTTTTT
few | TRBJ1-2 | TRBV5-1 | TRBD1 | CASSLDRGGNGYTF | TGCGCCAGCAGTCTGGACAGGGGAGGCAATGGCTACACCTTC
- | TRBJ1-6 | TRBV12-3/TRBV12-4 | TRBD1 | CASSSTLGQRDSPLHF | TGTGCCAGCAGTTCGACTCTGGGACAGAGGGATTCACCCCTCCACTTT
- | TRBJ1-5 | TRBV24-1 | TRBD1 | CASRTGLVTYQPQHF | TGTGCCTCAAGGACAGGACTCGTCACCTATCAGCCCCAGCATTTT
few | TRBJ2-7 | TRBV7-9 | TRBD2 | CASSLYSGFPYEQYF | TGTGCCAGCAGCTTATATAGCGGGTTTCCCTACGAGCAGTACTTC
few | TRBJ1-5 | TRBV6-1 | - | CASSEGTDSQHF | TGTGCCAGCAGTGAAGGGACAGATTCCCAGCATTTT
- | TRBJ1-1 | TRBV10-1 | - | CASSEGVRTEAFF | TGCGCCAGCAGTGAGGGGGTTCGGACTGAAGCTTTCTTT
few | TRBJ1-5 | TRBV7-2 | - | CASSLEGQYSNQPQHF | TGTGCCAGCAGCTTAGAGGGCCAGTATAGCAATCAGCCCCAGCATTTT
- | TRBJ2-1 | TRBV29-1 | TRBD2 | CSVASGSYIEQFF | TGCAGCGTAGCAAGCGGGAGTTACATTGAGCAGTTCTTC
- | TRBJ2-7 | TRBV12-3/TRBV12-4 | - | CASSIQGRLEQYF | TGTGCCAGCAGTATACAGGGGAGGCTGGAGCAGTACTTC
many | TRBJ1-1 | TRBV6-5 | - | CASSYSSGLAFTEAFF | TGTGCCAGCAGTTACTCTTCGGGACTGGCTTTCACTGAAGCTTTCTTT
- | TRBJ1-2 | TRBV4-2 | - | CASSHHRGDTTNYGYTF | TGTGCCAGCAGCCATCATCGAGGGGACACAACCAACTATGGCTACACCTTC
few | TRBJ2-7 | TRBV20-1 | - | CSAGRYEQYF | TGCAGTGCAGGGAGGTACGAGCAGTACTTC
- | TRBJ1-1 | TRBV12-3/TRBV12-4 | - | CASSPTRGRTEAFF | TGTGCCAGCAGTCCCACCAGGGGACGAACTGAAGCTTTCTTT
few | TRBJ2-2 | TRBV10-3 | - | CAISGTDTGELFF | TGTGCCATCAGTGGGACGGACACCGGGGAGCTGTTTTTT
few | TRBJ2-1 | TRBV10-3 | - | CAIKSLARNEQFF | TGTGCCATCAAAAGCCTAGCGCGCAATGAGCAGTTCTTC
- | TRBJ1-2 | TRBV29-1 | TRBD1 | CSVDPTGGAFKYGYTF | TGCAGCGTTGACCCTACAGGGGGGGCTTTTAAGTATGGCTACACCTTC
- | TRBJ2-1 | TRBV27 | TRBD2 | CASSPYMTSGRLDEQFF | TGTGCCAGCAGTCCCTACATGACTAGCGGGAGGCTTGATGAGCAGTTCTTC
- | TRBJ2-5 | TRBV12-5 | - | CASGLRGVSWETQYF | TGTGCTAGTGGTTTGAGAGGGGTTTCTTGGGAGACCCAGTACTTC
- | TRBJ2-1 | TRBV5-5 | - | CASSLRASAYNEQFF | TGTGCCAGCAGCCTCAGGGCTTCAGCCTACAATGAGCAGTTCTTC
few | TRBJ1-5 | TRBV12-3/TRBV12-4 | - | CASGSGGNQPQHF | TGTGCCAGCGGGTCAGGGGGCAATCAGCCCCAGCATTTT
many | TRBJ2-3 | TRBV6-5 | TRBD2 | CASSYSTAGGDTQYF | TGTGCCAGCAGTTACTCGACAGCGGGAGGAGATACGCAGTATTTT
few | TRBJ2-1 | TRBV7-2 | - | CASSAPTSRQFF | TGTGCCAGCAGCGCACCGACTAGTCGCCAGTTCTTC
- | TRBJ2-1 | TRBV28 | - | CASSRYGALGDNEQFF | TGTGCCAGCAGTCGTTACGGTGCGTTAGGCGACAATGAGCAGTTCTTC
- | TRBJ1-6 | TRBV5-1 | TRBD1 | CASSFGTGISPLHF | TGCGCCAGCAGTTTCGGGACAGGGATTTCACCCCTCCACTTT
few | TRBJ1-2 | TRBV24-1 | - | CATYEGYYGYTF | TGTGCCACCTACGAGGGATACTATGGCTACACCTTC
- | TRBJ1-5 | TRBV7-9 | - | CASSFVGVNQPQHF | TGTGCCAGCAGCTTCGTAGGCGTCAATCAGCCCCAGCATTTT
- | TRBJ1-5 | TRBV18 | - | CASSPGPSNQPQHF | TGTGCCAGCTCACCAGGGCCTAGCAATCAGCCCCAGCATTTT
few | TRBJ2-4 | TRBV28 | TRBD2 | CASSPGGTKNIQYF | TGTGCCAGCAGCCCGGGGGGAACCAAAAACATTCAGTACTTC
- | TRBJ2-3 | TRBV5-1 | TRBD2 | CASTETSGSTAKDTQYF | TGCGCCAGCACCGAGACTAGCGGGTCCACGGCAAAAGATACGCAGTATTTT
- | TRBJ1-2 | TRBV4-3 | - | CASSQGRQSYGYTF | TGCGCCAGCAGCCAGGGGAGGCAGAGTTATGGCTACACCTTC
- | TRBJ2-7 | TRBV12-3/TRBV12-4 | TRBD2 | CASSFTSGRTYEQYF | TGTGCCAGCAGTTTTACGAGCGGGAGGACCTACGAGCAGTACTTC
few | TRBJ2-7 | TRBV5-1 | - | CASSPGTYEQYF | TGCGCCAGCAGCCCAGGAACCTACGAGCAGTACTTC
many | TRBJ1-5 | TRBV15 | - | CATSREGRSNQPQHF | TGTGCCACCAGCAGAGAGGGGCGTAGCAATCAGCCCCAGCATTTT
- | TRBJ2-5 | TRBV5-1 | - | CASSLAGQEQETQYF | TGCGCCAGCAGCTTGGCCGGGCAGGAGCAAGAGACCCAGTACTTC